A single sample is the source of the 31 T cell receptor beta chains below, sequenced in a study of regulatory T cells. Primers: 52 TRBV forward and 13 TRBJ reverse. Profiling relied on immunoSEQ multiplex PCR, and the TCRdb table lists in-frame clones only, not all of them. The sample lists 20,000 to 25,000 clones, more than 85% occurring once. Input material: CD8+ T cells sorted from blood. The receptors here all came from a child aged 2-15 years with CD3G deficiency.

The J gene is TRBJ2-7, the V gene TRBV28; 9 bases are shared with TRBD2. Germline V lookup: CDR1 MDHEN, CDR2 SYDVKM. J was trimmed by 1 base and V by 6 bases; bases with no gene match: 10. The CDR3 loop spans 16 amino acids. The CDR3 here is CASSLRGGEKSYEQYF. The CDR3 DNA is TGTGCCAGCAGCCTACGCGGGGGGGAGAAGTCCTACGAGCAGTACTTC.

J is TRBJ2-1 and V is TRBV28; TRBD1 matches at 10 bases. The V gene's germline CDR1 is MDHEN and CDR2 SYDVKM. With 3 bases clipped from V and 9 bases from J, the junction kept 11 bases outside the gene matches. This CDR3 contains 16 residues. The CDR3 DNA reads TGTGCCAGCAGTTTGGGGGGGACAGGGGTGGAAGGTGAGCAGTTCTTC. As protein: CASSLGGTGVEGEQFF.

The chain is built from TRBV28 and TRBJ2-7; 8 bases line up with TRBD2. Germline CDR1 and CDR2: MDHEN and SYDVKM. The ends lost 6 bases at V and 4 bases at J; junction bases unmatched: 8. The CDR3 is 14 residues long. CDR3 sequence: CASSLAGNFYEQYF. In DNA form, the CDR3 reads TGTGCCAGCAGCCTAGCGGGTAACTTTTACGAGCAGTACTTC.

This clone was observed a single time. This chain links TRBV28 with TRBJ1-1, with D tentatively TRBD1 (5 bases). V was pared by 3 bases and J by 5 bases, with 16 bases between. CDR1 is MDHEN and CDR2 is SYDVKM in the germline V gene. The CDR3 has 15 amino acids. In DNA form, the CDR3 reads TGTGCCAGCAGTTTCCCCCGTGGGGGGGAAACTGAAGCTTTCTTT. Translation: CASSFPRGGETEAFF.

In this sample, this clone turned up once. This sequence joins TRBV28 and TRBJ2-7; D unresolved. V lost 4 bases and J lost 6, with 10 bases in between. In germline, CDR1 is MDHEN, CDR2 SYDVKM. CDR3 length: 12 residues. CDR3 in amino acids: CASSYVTGEQYF. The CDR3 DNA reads TGTGCCAGCAGTTACGTAACCGGCGAGCAGTACTTC.

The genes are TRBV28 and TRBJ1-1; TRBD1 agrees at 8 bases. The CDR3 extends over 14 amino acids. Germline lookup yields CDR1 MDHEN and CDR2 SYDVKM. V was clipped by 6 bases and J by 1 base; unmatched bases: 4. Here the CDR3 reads CASSPTGANTEAFF. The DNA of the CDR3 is TGTGCCAGCAGCCCGACAGGGGCGAACACTGAAGCTTTCTTT. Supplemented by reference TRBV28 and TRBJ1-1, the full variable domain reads DVKVTQSSRYLVKRTGEKVFLECVQDMDHENMFWYRQDPGLGLRLIYFSYDVKMKEKGDIPEGYSVSREKKERFSLILESASTNQTSMYLCASSPTGANTEAFFGQGTRLTVV.

The CDR3 DNA reads TGTGCCAGCAGCCCACCGAAGGTGCGGCAAAACACCTTC. Amino acid sequence: CASSPPKVRQNTF. The chain recombines TRBV7-9 with TRBJ1-2; D is undetermined. Germline values: CDR1 SEHNR, CDR2 FQNEAQ (reference sequence). The CDR3 spans 13 residues. V was pared by 5 bases and J by 12 bases, with 19 bases between.

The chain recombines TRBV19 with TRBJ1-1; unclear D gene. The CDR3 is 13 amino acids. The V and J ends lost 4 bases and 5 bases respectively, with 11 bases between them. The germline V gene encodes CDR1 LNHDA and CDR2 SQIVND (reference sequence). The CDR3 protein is CASSRGVRTEAFF. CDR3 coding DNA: TGTGCCAGTAGTAGAGGTGTGCGGACTGAAGCTTTCTTT.

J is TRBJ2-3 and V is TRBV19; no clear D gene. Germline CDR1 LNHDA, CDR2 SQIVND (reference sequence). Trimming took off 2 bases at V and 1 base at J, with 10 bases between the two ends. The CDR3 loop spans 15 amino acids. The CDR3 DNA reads TGTGCCAGTAGTATATCCGGAGTCGGCACAGATACGCAGTATTTT. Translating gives CASSISGVGTDTQYF.

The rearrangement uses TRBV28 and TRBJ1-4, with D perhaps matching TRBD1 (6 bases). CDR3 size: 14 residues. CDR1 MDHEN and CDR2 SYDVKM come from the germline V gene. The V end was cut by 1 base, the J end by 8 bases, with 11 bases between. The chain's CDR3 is CASSLSTDREKLFF. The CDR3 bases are TGTGCCAGCAGTTTATCAACCGACAGGGAAAAACTGTTTTTT.

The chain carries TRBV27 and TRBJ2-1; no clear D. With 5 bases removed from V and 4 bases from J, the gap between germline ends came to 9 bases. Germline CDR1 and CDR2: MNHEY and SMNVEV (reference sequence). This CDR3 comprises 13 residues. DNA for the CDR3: TGTGCCAGCAGTCTGGACCGATACAATGAGCAGTTCTTC. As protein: CASSLDRYNEQFF.

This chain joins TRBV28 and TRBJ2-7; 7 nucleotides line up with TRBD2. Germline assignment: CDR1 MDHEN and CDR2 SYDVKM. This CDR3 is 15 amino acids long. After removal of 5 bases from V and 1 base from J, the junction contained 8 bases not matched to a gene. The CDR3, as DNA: TGTGCCAGCAGTGACCGGGACTATTCGTCCTACGAGCAGTACTTC. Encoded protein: CASSDRDYSSYEQYF.

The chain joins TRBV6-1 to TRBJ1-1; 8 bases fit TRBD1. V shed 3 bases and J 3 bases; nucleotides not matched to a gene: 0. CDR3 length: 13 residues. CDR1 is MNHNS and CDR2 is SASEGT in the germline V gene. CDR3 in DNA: TGTGCCAGCAGTGAGGACAGGGACACTGAAGCTTTCTTT. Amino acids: CASSEDRDTEAFF.

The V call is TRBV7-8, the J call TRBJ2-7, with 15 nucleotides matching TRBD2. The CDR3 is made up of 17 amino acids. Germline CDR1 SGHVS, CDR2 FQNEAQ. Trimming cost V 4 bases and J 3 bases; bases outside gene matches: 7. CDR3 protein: CASSSGTSGRTGYEQYF. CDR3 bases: TGTGCCAGCAGCTCCGGGACTAGCGGGAGGACTGGCTACGAGCAGTACTTC.

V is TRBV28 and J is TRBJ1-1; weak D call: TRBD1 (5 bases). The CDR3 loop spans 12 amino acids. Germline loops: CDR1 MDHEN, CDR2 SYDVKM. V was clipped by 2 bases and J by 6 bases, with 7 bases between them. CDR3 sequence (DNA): TGTGCCAGCAGTTTACGGGGGGCTGAAGCTTTCTTT. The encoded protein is CASSLRGAEAFF.

In nucleotides, the CDR3 is TGTGCCAGCAGCACTTGGCAGCCCACCGGGGAGCTGTTTTTT. It yields the protein CASSTWQPTGELFF. The chain uses TRBV5-8 and TRBJ2-2; D unclear. CDR1 and CDR2 from the germline V gene are SGHTS and YDEGEE. V was pared by 4 bases and J by 4 bases, with 11 bases between. CDR3 size: 14 residues. Using reference TRBV5-8 and TRBJ2-2 for the parts outside the CDR3, the full variable domain is EAGVTQSPTHLIKTRGQQATLRCSPISGHTSVYWYQQALGLGLQFLLWYDEGEERNRGNFPPRFSGRQFPNYSSELNVNALELEDSALYLCASSTWQPTGELFFGEGSRLTVL.

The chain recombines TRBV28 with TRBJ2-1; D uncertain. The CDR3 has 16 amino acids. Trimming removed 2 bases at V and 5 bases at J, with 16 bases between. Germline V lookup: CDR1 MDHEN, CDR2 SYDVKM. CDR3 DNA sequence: TGTGCCAGCAGTTTAGGCTCCGCTTTGTTGGACAATGAGCAGTTCTTC. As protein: CASSLGSALLDNEQFF. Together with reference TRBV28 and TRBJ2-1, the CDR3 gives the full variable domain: DVKVTQSSRYLVKRTGEKVFLECVQDMDHENMFWYRQDPGLGLRLIYFSYDVKMKEKGDIPEGYSVSREKKERFSLILESASTNQTSMYLCASSLGSALLDNEQFFGPGTRLTVL.

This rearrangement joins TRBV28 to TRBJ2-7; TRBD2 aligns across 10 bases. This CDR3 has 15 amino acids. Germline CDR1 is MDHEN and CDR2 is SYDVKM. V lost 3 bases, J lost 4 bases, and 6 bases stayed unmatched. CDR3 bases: TGTGCCAGCAGTTTCGGGCTAGCGGGAGCTTACGAGCAGTACTTC. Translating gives CASSFGLAGAYEQYF. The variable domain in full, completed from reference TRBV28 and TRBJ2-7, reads DVKVTQSSRYLVKRTGEKVFLECVQDMDHENMFWYRQDPGLGLRLIYFSYDVKMKEKGDIPEGYSVSREKKERFSLILESASTNQTSMYLCASSFGLAGAYEQYFGPGTRLTVT.

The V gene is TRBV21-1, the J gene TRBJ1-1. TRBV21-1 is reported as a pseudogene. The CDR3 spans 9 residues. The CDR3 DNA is TGTGCCAGCAGCCCCCCGGCTTTCTTT. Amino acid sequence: CASSPPAFF.

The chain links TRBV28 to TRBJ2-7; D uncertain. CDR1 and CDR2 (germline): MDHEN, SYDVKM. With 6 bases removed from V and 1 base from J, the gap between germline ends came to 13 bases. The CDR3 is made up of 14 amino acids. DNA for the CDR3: TGTGCCAGCAGCTATGGGTCTCTTTCCTACGAGCAGTACTTC. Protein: CASSYGSLSYEQYF.

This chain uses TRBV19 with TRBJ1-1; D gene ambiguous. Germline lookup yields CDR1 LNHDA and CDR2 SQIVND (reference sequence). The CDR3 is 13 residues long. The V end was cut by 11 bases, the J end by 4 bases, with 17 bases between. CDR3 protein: CASLSPGGTEAFF. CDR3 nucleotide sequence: TGTGCCTCCCTGAGTCCGGGCGGCACTGAAGCTTTCTTT.

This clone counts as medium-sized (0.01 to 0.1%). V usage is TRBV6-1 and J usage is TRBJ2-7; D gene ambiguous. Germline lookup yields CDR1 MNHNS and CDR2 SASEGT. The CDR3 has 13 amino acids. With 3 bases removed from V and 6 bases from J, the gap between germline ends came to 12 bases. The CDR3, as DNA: TGTGCCAGCAGTGAGACGGACCCTAGCGAGCAGTACTTC. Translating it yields CASSETDPSEQYF.

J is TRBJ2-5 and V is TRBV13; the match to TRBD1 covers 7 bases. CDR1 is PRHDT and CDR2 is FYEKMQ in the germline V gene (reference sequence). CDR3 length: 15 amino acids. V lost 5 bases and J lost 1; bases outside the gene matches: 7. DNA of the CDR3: TGTGCCAGCAGCCAAAGAACAGGGGCCCAAGAGACCCAGTACTTC. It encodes CASSQRTGAQETQYF.

CDR3 amino acids: CASSPTNPLAGAVYNEQFF. The CDR3 DNA sequence: TGTGCCAGCTCACCAACCAATCCACTAGCGGGAGCAGTATACAATGAGCAGTTCTTC. The genes are TRBV18 and TRBJ2-1, with 11 bases that match TRBD2. Germline CDR1 and CDR2: KGHSH and LQKENI. V shed 2 bases, J shed 4 bases, and the junction held 13 bases outside the gene matches. CDR3 length equals 19 residues.

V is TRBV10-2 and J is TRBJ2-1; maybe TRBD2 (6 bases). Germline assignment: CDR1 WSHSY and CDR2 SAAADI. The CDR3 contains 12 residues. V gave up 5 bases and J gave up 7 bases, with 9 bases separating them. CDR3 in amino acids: CASSPGGNEQFF. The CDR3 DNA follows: TGCGCCAGCAGTCCTGGGGGGAATGAGCAGTTCTTC.

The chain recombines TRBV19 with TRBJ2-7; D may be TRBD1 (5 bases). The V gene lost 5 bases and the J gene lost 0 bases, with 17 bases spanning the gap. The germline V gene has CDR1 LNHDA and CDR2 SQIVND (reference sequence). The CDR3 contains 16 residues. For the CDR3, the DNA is TGTGCCAGTAGTCCGCTTTTTGGGGCGAGCTCCTACGAGCAGTACTTC. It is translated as CASSPLFGASSYEQYF.

The CDR3 loop reads CASSLEFHYEQYF. CDR3 in DNA: TGTGCCAGCAGCTTGGAGTTCCACTACGAGCAGTACTTC. The rearrangement joins TRBV7-8 to TRBJ2-7; D ambiguous. The CDR3 has 13 amino acids. Germline V lookup: CDR1 SGHVS, CDR2 FQNEAQ. V lost 3 bases and J lost 3, with 9 bases in between.

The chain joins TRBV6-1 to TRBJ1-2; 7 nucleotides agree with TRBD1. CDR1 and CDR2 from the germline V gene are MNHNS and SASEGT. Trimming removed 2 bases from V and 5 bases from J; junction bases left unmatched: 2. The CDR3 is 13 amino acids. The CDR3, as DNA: TGTGCCAGCAGTGAAAGACAGGGATATGGCTACACCTTC. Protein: CASSERQGYGYTF.

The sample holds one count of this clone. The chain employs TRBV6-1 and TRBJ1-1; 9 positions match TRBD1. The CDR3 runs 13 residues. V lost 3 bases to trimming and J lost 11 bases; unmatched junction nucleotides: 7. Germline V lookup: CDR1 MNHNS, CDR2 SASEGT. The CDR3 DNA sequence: TGTGCCAGCAGTGACACAGGGGGCGGCGAGGCTTTCTTT. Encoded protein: CASSDTGGGEAFF.

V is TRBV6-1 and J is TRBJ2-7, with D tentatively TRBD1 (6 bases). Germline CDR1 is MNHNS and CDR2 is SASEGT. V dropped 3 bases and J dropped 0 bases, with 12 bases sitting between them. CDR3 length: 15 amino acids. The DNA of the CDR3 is TGTGCCAGCAGTGACTTCCCGGACAGCTCCTACGAGCAGTACTTC. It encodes CASSDFPDSSYEQYF.

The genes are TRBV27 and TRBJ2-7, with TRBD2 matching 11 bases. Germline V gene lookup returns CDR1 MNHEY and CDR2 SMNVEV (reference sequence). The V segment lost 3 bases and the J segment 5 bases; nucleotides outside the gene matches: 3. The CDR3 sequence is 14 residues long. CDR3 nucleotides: TGTGCCAGCAGTTTCGGGACTAGCGGAAACGAGCAGTACTTC. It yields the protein CASSFGTSGNEQYF.